The rows below give T cell receptor beta chains drawn from one sample of a study of blood T cells in healthy people across ages. TCRdb analysed the 5' RACE reads with MiXCR anew, one entry per CDR3 protein. Of about 1.5 million distinct CDR3 sequences in the sample, approximately 43% were seen once. Input material: blood. The source is a woman between 18 and 29 years old in good health. Both conserved end residues are trimmed from each CDR3. Fields, in order: V gene, J gene, CDR3 protein.

>TRBV9|TRBJ1-6
ASSVDSGEYNSPLH
>TRBV20-1|TRBJ2-5
SARDESGRGGKTQY
>TRBV2|TRBJ2-1
ASIGTGGHEQF
>TRBV27|TRBJ2-3
ASSPEAGGNTDTQY
>TRBV2|TRBJ2-7
ASTLDYSYEQY
>TRBV15|TRBJ2-3
ATSRGLAGETDTQY
>TRBV2|TRBJ2-7
ASKQGSLYEQY
>TRBV15|TRBJ2-5
ATSRESPQETQY
>TRBV7-3|TRBJ2-1
ASSFSSITNEQF
>TRBV11-2|TRBJ2-1
ASSLEVRYNEQF
>TRBV5-1|TRBJ2-7
ASSLGMDSYEQY
>TRBV12-5|TRBJ2-3
ASGLVPGGLTDTQY
>TRBV9|TRBJ2-3
ASSVVAGGSTDTQY
>TRBV5-1|TRBJ1-4
ASSTWWTGVPKELF
>TRBV6-2/TRBV6-3|TRBJ2-1
ASSYLGQGRYEQF
>TRBV24-1|TRBJ2-5
ATSDPRGPETQY
>TRBV29-1|TRBJ1-2
SVAGLYGYT
>TRBV9|TRBJ2-5
ASSVLGGGGKETQY
>TRBV30|TRBJ2-3
AWSDNGRTDTQY
>TRBV7-9|TRBJ1-1
ASSLGGSTEAF
>TRBV5-1|TRBJ1-1
ASSRAQGGGTEAF
>TRBV10-3|TRBJ1-4
AISPTWGNEKLF
>TRBV11-2|TRBJ2-3
ASSRGWASGTDTQY
>TRBV4-3|TRBJ2-7
ASSQARQTIDEQY
>TRBV18|TRBJ1-4
ASSPRQGGLF
>TRBV15|TRBJ2-2
ATSREKDIGELF
>TRBV7-9|TRBJ2-3
ASSPSQGLAADTQY
>TRBV25-1|TRBJ1-3
ASSDPGRARGNTIY
>TRBV6-2/TRBV6-3|-
ASSLYGVGKTQY
>TRBV7-9|TRBJ2-1
ASSPWRSGGLNEQF
>TRBV12-3/TRBV12-4|TRBJ2-6
ASSTRDFTSGANVLT
>TRBV28|TRBJ1-5
ASSLMQDQPQH
>TRBV10-3|TRBJ1-1
ATSGRNTEAF
>TRBV12-3/TRBV12-4|TRBJ2-1
ASSPRLAAEQF
>TRBV4-3|TRBJ2-3
ASSQGRWREVPDTQY
>TRBV20-1|TRBJ1-4
SAQTALNEKLF
>TRBV27|TRBJ2-2
ASSLNGANTGELF
>TRBV4-3|TRBJ1-2
ASNQRRQTPAYT
>TRBV12-3/TRBV12-4|TRBJ2-3
ASRGTSGLADTQY
>TRBV7-9|TRBJ2-7
ASSSLDRGLNYEQY
>TRBV20-1|TRBJ1-2
SGGRRRTLYGYT
>TRBV29-1|TRBJ1-2
SVEDITGSGYT